The present TCR beta chain was sequenced within a study of cytomegalovirus exposure and HLA in healthy donors. Overall study results and limits: Later on, analysis showed that most CMV-associated TCR beta chains appeared to be HLA-restricted. Later analysis indicated greater clonal expansion among HLA-associated TCR beta chains than among equally common other chains. As a later analysis showed, a missense DCLRE1C variant was linked to trimming of TCR beta V- and J-genes. Likely technical artifact: a cluster of highly shared sequence variants.

V was cut by 0 bases and J by 8 bases, with 11 bases left in between. The CDR3 consists of 13 residues. Germline V gene sequence: CDR1 SGHTS, CDR2 YDEGEE. About this clone itself: The antigen is unknown.

Use of 60 Vbeta and 13 Jbeta primers characterized the PCR. Produced via immunoSEQ multiplex PCR; TCRdb's table is partial and in-frame only. The sample contains around 92,000 clones, around 79% of which appear only once. The sequenced sample consisted of PBMCs. The TCR sequence derives from a woman between 65 and 79 years old in good health and CMV-seropositive. The rearrangement uses TRBV5-8 and TRBJ1-1; D is unclear. Here the CDR3 reads CASSLGQVQEAFF. Here the CDR3 DNA reads TGTGCCAGCAGCTTGGGCCAGGTGCAGGAAGCTTTCTTT.